One sample yielded the 17 T cell receptor beta chains listed below, sequenced in a study of cytomegalovirus exposure and HLA in healthy donors. PCR was performed using 60 Vbeta and 13 Jbeta primers. Clones were sequenced by immunoSEQ multiplex PCR, and TCRdb holds only the in-frame ones, with some missing. The sample has about 94,000 clones, over 60% seen once. The sequenced sample consisted of PBMCs. These receptor sequences come from a man aged 30-40 years in good health and CMV-seronegative.

The chain recombines TRBV30 with TRBJ1-2, with D perhaps TRBD1 (6 bases). This CDR3 spans 12 amino acids. CDR1 GTSNPN and CDR2 SVGIG come from the germline V gene (reference sequence). With 0 bases removed from V and 4 bases from J, the gap between germline ends came to 6 bases. CDR3 loop: CAWSVGAYGYTF. Here the CDR3 DNA reads TGTGCCTGGAGTGTGGGGGCCTATGGCTACACCTTC.

A few counts support this clone. The chain joins TRBV11-3 to TRBJ1-1; TRBD1 matches 7 bases. The germline V gene has CDR1 SGHNT and CDR2 YENEEA. Losses at the gene ends were 0 bases for V and 5 bases for J; bases not matched to a gene: 6. There are 15 residues in the CDR3. In DNA, the CDR3 is TGTGCCAGCAGCTTAGATGGACAGGTGACAACTGAAGCTTTCTTT. This gives the protein CASSLDGQVTTEAFF. The full variable domain, with the rest looked up from reference TRBV11-3 and TRBJ1-1, is EAGVVQSPRYKIIEKKQPVAFWCNPISGHNTLYWYLQNLGQGPELLIRYENEEAVDDSQLPKDRFSAERLKGVDSTLKIQPAELGDSAVYLCASSLDGQVTTEAFFGQGTRLTVV.

The chain combines TRBV4-1 with TRBJ2-1; the D gene is possibly TRBD2 (6 bases). V lost 8 bases and J 1 base, leaving 18 bases between the germline ends. The CDR3 has 16 amino acids. CDR1 MGHRA and CDR2 YSYEKL come from the germline V gene. The CDR3 nucleotides read TGCGCCAGCTCTAGCGTCGGGAGAGGTTCCTACAATGAGCAGTTCTTC. This gives the protein CASSSVGRGSYNEQFF.

This clone has a handful of counts. The chain has TRBV27 and TRBJ2-1; 11 bases line up with TRBD2. The V gene's germline CDR1 is MNHEY and CDR2 SMNVEV (reference sequence). The CDR3 runs to 19 residues. Unmatched junction bases numbered 12, after V lost 5 bases and J lost 0 bases. The DNA for the CDR3 is TGTGCCAGCAGTCAAACTAGCGGGAGCCGACTGGCCTCCTACAATGAGCAGTTCTTC. The encoded protein is CASSQTSGSRLASYNEQFF.

This clone was observed a handful of times. The chain employs TRBV14 and TRBJ2-5; D ambiguous. The CDR3 is made up of 13 amino acids. The germline CDR1 and CDR2 sequences are SGHDN and FVKESK. V dropped 1 base and J dropped 5 bases, with 8 bases sitting between them. The CDR3 sequence: CASSQVLYETQYF. The CDR3 coding sequence is TGTGCCAGCAGCCAAGTACTGTACGAGACCCAGTACTTC. Full variable domain (missing parts from reference TRBV14 and TRBJ2-5): EAGVTQFPSHSVIEKGQTVTLRCDPISGHDNLYWYRRVMGKEIKFLLHFVKESKQDESGMPNNRFLAERTGGTYSTLKVQPAELEDSGVYFCASSQVLYETQYFGPGTRLLVL.

The J gene is TRBJ2-7, the V gene TRBV28; D is possibly TRBD1 (6 bases). Germline CDR1 reads MDHEN; CDR2 reads SYDVKM. V lost 4 bases, J lost 4 bases, and 20 bases lay in between. The CDR3 runs to 16 residues. For the CDR3, the DNA is TGTGCCAGCAGTTCAATATCGACAGGAAGTAGGTACGAGCAGTACTTC. Its protein is CASSSISTGSRYEQYF.

This rearrangement joins TRBV2 to TRBJ2-7, with 9 bases identical to TRBD1. The V and J ends lost 6 bases and 2 bases, in that order; junction bases with no gene match: 5. The CDR3 has 14 amino acids. The germline CDR1 and CDR2 sequences are SNHLY and FYNNEI. The CDR3 is CASRGGTGPYEQYF. In DNA form, the CDR3 reads TGTGCCAGCAGGGGGGGGACAGGGCCCTACGAGCAGTACTTC.

This clone appeared once. This chain joins TRBV28 and TRBJ2-5, with 12 positions matching TRBD2. Germline CDR1 MDHEN, CDR2 SYDVKM. V was clipped by 8 bases and J by 4 bases; unmatched bases: 8. The CDR3 has 15 amino acids. CDR3 amino acids: CASLDPSGRGETQYF. The CDR3 bases are TGTGCCAGCCTTGACCCTAGCGGGAGGGGAGAGACCCAGTACTTC.

This clone was observed a few times. The CDR3 sequence is CASSSRTGSEQYF. DNA for the CDR3: TGTGCCAGCAGCTCAAGGACAGGGTCCGAGCAGTACTTC. The chain combines TRBV7-3 with TRBJ2-7; 8 nucleotides match TRBD1. The germline CDR1 and CDR2 sequences are SGHTA and FQGTGA. J gave up 6 bases and V 4 bases, and 5 bases lay outside the gene matches. The CDR3 is made up of 13 amino acids.

This chain links TRBV6-1 with TRBJ2-5; 11 nucleotides agree with TRBD1. With the DNA end fitting TRBJ2-7 better, the J assignment may be wrong. Germline CDR1 reads MNHNS; CDR2 reads SASEGT. CDR3 size: 14 residues. The CDR3 reads CASSGRTGGGEQYF. The CDR3 nucleotides read TGTGCCAGCAGTGGTAGGACAGGGGGCGGCGAGCAGTACTTC.

The chain combines TRBV19 with TRBJ2-3; D remains unclear. Germline V gene data show CDR1 as LNHDA and CDR2 as SQIVND (reference sequence). With 3 bases removed from V and 3 bases from J, the gap between germline ends came to 10 bases. This CDR3 comprises 14 residues. Here the CDR3 DNA reads TGTGCCAGTAGTATTCTTTTCTCGACAGATACGCAGTATTTT. Its protein product is CASSILFSTDTQYF.

This clone is a singleton in its sample. V and J are TRBV5-1 and TRBJ2-5, with D maybe TRBD1 (8 bases). Germline CDR1 is SGHRS and CDR2 is YFSETQ. Trimming cost V 2 bases and J 5 bases, with 16 bases left between them. This CDR3 region has 15 residues. The CDR3 is CASSFLTGEGETQYF. The CDR3 DNA reads as TGCGCCAGCAGCTTTCTGACAGGGGAGGGGGAGACCCAGTACTTC.

In this sample, this clone turned up once. The chain recombines TRBV9 with TRBJ2-1; 11 positions match TRBD2. Trimming took 0 bases from V and 7 from J; bases not matched to a gene: 3. This CDR3 has 15 residues. Per the germline V gene, CDR1 is SGDLS and CDR2 is YYNGEE. The CDR3 DNA reads as TGTGCCAGCAGCGTAGCTGGGACTAGCGGAAATGAGCAGTTCTTC. Its protein is CASSVAGTSGNEQFF.

The sample holds a few counts of this clone. V usage is TRBV9 and J usage is TRBJ1-2, with 7 bases fitting TRBD1. Germline V lookup: CDR1 SGDLS, CDR2 YYNGEE. The CDR3 runs 16 residues. J gave up 4 bases and V 0 bases, and 9 bases lay outside the gene matches. CDR3 amino acids: CASSVETSGQLYGYTF. CDR3 DNA: TGTGCCAGCAGCGTAGAGACCTCGGGACAGCTCTATGGCTACACCTTC.

The gene calls are TRBV7-3 and TRBJ2-3, with D possibly matching TRBD2 (5 bases). V lost 2 bases, J lost 0 bases, and 9 bases lay in between. The CDR3 spans 15 residues. Germline V CDR1 and CDR2: SGHTA, FQGTGA. As DNA, the CDR3 is TGTGCCAGCAGCTTACGAGGGAGAAGCACAGATACGCAGTATTTT. Translating gives CASSLRGRSTDTQYF.

A remark on this clone: Relative to the germline gene, one junction end is altered; a read error may explain this. The V gene is TRBV7-9, the J gene TRBJ2-7, with D perhaps TRBD1 (5 bases). This CDR3 contains 12 residues. CDR1 is SEHNR and CDR2 is FQNEAQ in the germline V gene (reference sequence). The CDR3: CSSSLVGDEQYF. CDR3 bases: TGTTCCAGCAGCCTGGTAGGGGATGAGCAGTACTTC. The full variable domain, rest sourced from reference TRBV7-9 and TRBJ2-7, is DTGVSQNPRHKITKRGQNVTFRCDPISEHNRLYWYRQTLGQGPEFLTYFQNEAQLEKSRLLSDRFSAERPKGSFSTLEIQRTEQGDSAMYLCSSSLVGDEQYFGPGTRLTVT.

The V and J genes are TRBV18 and TRBJ1-1; perhaps TRBD1 as D (5 bases). V was shortened by 2 bases and J by 7 bases, with 17 bases between the two germline ends. The CDR3 runs to 15 residues. The germline gives CDR1 KGHSH, CDR2 LQKENI. The CDR3 spells CASSPWVREGIEAFF. Written as DNA, the CDR3 is TGTGCCAGCTCACCATGGGTCAGGGAGGGAATTGAAGCTTTCTTT. Based on the CDR3 plus reference TRBV18 and TRBJ1-1, the full variable domain is NAGVMQNPRHLVRRRGQEARLRCSPMKGHSHVYWYRQLPEEGLKFMVYLQKENIIDESGMPKERFSAEFPKEGPSILRIQQVVRGDSAAYFCASSPWVREGIEAFFGQGTRLTVV.